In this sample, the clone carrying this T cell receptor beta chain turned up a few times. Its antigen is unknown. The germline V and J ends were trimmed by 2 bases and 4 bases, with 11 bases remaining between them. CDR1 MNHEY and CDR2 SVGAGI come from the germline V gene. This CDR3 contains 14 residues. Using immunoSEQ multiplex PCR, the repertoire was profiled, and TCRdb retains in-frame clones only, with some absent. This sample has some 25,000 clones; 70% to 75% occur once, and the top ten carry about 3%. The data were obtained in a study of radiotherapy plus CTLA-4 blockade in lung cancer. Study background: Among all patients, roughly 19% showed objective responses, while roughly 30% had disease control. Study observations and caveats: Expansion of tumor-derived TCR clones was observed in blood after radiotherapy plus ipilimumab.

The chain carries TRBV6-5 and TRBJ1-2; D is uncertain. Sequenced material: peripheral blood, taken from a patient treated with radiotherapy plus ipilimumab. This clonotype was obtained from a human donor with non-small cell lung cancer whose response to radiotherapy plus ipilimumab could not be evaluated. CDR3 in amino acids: CASSYAEEGYGYTF. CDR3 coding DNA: TGTGCCAGCAGTTACGCCGAGGAGGGCTATGGCTACACCTTC.